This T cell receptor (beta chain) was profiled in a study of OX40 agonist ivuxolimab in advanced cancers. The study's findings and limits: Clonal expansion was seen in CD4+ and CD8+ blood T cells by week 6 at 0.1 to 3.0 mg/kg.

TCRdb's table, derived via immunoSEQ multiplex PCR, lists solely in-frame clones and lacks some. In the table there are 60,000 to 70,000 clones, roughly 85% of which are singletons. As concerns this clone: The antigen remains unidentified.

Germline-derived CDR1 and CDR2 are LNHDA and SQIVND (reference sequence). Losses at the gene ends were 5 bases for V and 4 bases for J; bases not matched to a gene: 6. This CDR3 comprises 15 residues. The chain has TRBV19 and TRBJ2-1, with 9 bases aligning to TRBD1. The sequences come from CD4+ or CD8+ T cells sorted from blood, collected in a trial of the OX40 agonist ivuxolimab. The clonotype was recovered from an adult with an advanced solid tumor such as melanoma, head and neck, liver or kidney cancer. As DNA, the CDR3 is TGTGCCAGTAGTTCGGACAGGGGCCAATACAATGAGCAGTTCTTC. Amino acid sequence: CASSSDRGQYNEQFF.